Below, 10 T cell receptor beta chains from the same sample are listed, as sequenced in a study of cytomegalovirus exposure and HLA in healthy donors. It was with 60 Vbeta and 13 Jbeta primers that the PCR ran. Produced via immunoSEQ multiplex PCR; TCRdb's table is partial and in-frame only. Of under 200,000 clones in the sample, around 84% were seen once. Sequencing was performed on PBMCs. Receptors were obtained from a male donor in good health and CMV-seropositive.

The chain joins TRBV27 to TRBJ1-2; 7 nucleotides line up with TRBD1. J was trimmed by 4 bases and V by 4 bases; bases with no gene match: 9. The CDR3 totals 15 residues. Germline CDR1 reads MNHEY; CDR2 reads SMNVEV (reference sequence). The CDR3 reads CASSSEGADGYGYTF. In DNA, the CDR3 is TGTGCCAGCAGTTCAGAGGGGGCGGATGGCTATGGCTACACCTTC.

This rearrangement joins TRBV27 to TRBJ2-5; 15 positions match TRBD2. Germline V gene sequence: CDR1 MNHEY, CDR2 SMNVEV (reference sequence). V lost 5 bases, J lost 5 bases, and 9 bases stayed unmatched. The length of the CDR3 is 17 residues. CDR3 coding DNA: TGTGCCAGCAGTACCCGGACTAGCGGGGGGGCTGGGGAGACCCAGTACTTC. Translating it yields CASSTRTSGGAGETQYF.

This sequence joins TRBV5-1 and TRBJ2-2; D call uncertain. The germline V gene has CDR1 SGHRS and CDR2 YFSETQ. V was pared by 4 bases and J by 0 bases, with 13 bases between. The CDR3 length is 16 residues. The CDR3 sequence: CASSVQPQPNTGELFF. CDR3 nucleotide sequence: TGCGCCAGCAGCGTTCAACCACAACCGAACACCGGGGAGCTGTTTTTT.

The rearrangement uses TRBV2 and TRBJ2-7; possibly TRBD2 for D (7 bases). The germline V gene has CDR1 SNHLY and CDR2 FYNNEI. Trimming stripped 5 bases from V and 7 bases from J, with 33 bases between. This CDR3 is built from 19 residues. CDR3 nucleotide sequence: TGTGCCAGCAGTAACGGAGGGGGGGGCGCAGGTTTCCTCCAGAGGGAGCAGTACTTC. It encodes CASSNGGGGAGFLQREQYF.

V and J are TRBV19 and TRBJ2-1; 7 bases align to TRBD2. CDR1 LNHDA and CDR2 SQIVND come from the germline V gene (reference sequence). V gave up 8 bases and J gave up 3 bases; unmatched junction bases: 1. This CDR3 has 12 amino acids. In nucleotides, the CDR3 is TGTGCCAGTCAGCGGGACTACAATGAGCAGTTCTTC. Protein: CASQRDYNEQFF.

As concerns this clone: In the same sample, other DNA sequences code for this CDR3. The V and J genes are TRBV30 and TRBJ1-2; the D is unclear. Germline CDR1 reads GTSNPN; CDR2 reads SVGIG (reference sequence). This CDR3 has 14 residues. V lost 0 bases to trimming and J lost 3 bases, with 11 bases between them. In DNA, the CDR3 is TGTGCCTGGAGTGTACGGGGATTCGACTATGGCTACACCTTC. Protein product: CAWSVRGFDYGYTF. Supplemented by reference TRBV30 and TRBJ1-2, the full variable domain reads SQTIHQWPATLVQPVGSPLSLECTVEGTSNPNLYWYRQAAGRGLQLLFYSVGIGQISSEVPQNLSASRPQDRQFILSSKKLLLSDSGFYLCAWSVRGFDYGYTFGSGTRLTVV.

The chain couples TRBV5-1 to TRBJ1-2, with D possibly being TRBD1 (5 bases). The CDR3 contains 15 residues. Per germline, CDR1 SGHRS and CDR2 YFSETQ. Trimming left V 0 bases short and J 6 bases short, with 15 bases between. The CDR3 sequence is CASSLAPGGVDGYTF. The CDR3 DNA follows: TGCGCCAGCAGCTTGGCGCCCGGAGGGGTTGATGGCTACACCTTC.

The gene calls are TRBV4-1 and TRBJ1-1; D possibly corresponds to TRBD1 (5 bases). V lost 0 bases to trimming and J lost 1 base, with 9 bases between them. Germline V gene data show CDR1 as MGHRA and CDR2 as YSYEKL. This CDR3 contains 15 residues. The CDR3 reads CASSQEQGTNTEAFF. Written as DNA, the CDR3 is TGCGCCAGCAGCCAAGAGCAGGGTACGAACACTGAAGCTTTCTTT.

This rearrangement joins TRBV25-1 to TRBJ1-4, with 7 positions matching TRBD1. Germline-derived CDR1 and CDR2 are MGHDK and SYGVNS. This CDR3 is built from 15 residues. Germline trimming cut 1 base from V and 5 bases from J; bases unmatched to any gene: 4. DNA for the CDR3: TGTGCCAGCAGTGAATTACAGGGGTACAATGAAAAACTGTTTTTT. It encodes CASSELQGYNEKLFF. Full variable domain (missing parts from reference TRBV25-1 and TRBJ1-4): EADIYQTPRYLVIGTGKKITLECSQTMGHDKMYWYQQDPGMELHLIHYSYGVNSTEKGDLSSESTVSRIRTEHFPLTLESARPSHTSQYLCASSELQGYNEKLFFGSGTQLSVL.

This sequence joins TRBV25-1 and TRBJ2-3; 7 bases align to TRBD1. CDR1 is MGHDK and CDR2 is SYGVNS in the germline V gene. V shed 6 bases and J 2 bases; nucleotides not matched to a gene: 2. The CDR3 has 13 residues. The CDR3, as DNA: TGTGCCAGCAGAGGGACAGCCACAGATACGCAGTATTTT. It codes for CASRGTATDTQYF. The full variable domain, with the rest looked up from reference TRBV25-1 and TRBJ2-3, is EADIYQTPRYLVIGTGKKITLECSQTMGHDKMYWYQQDPGMELHLIHYSYGVNSTEKGDLSSESTVSRIRTEHFPLTLESARPSHTSQYLCASRGTATDTQYFGPGTRLTVL.